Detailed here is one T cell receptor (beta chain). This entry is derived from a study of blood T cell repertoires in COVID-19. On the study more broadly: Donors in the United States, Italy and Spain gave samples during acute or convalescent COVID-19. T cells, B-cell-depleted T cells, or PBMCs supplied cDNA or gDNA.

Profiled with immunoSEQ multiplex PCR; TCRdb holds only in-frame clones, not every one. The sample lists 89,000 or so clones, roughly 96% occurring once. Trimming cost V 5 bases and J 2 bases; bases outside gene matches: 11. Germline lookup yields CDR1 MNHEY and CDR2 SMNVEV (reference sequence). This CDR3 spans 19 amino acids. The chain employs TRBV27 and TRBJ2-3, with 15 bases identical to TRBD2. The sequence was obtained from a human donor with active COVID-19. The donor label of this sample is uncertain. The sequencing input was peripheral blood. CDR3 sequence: CASSPGRTSGREVTDTQYF. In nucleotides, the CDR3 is TGTGCCAGCAGTCCTGGGCGGACTAGCGGGAGGGAGGTCACAGATACGCAGTATTTT.